The 17 T cell receptor beta chains listed next were all sequenced from one sample in a study of T cell responses to AZD1222 COVID-19 vaccine. Assay used: immunoSEQ multiplex PCR; TCRdb lists only in-frame clones, some missing. This table holds 150,000 to 200,000 clones, around 87% found once. This sample comprised peripheral blood, obtained on day 0 of AZD1222 vaccination. The receptors here all came from an adult in good health.

The chain joins TRBV19 to TRBJ2-7; either TRBD1 or TRBD2 may fit D (5 bases each). Looked up from germline, CDR1 is LNHDA and CDR2 is SQIVND (reference sequence). Trimming cost V 8 bases and J 6 bases, with 17 bases left between them. The CDR3 sequence is 13 residues long. CDR3 coding DNA: TGTGCCAGTGGAAAGGGACCCCCTGGCGAGCAGTACTTC. It encodes CASGKGPPGEQYF.

The gene calls are TRBV5-8 and TRBJ2-1; D is perhaps TRBD2 (6 bases). This CDR3 is 16 amino acids long. Germline V gene data show CDR1 as SGHTS and CDR2 as YDEGEE. V lost 2 bases and J 9 bases, leaving 21 bases between the germline ends. The CDR3 DNA is TGTGCCAGCAGCTTCCTATTAGGGGAGGCAAGGGGTGAGCAGTTCTTC. This sequence encodes CASSFLLGEARGEQFF.

The chain recombines TRBV30 with TRBJ2-3, with D perhaps matching TRBD1 (5 bases). This CDR3 region has 12 residues. CDR1 and CDR2 from the germline V gene are GTSNPN and SVGIG (reference sequence). V was trimmed by 3 bases and J by 4 bases, leaving 8 bases between them. The CDR3 loop reads CAWSRVPDTQYF. In DNA, the CDR3 is TGTGCCTGGAGCAGGGTTCCAGATACGCAGTATTTT.

This chain joins TRBV11-2 and TRBJ2-1, with 9 bases that match TRBD2. This CDR3 has 16 amino acids. V was pared by 5 bases and J by 7 bases, with 12 bases of the junction left unmatched. The V gene's germline CDR1 is SGHAT and CDR2 FQNNGV. This chain's CDR3 is CASSARLAVGENEQFF. CDR3 DNA sequence: TGTGCCAGCAGCGCCCGACTAGCGGTTGGAGAGAATGAGCAGTTCTTC.

The V and J genes are TRBV19 and TRBJ1-2; D remains ambiguous. The CDR3 loop spans 16 amino acids. CDR1 and CDR2 from the germline V gene are LNHDA and SQIVND (reference sequence). The V end was cut by 6 bases, the J end by 0 bases, with 17 bases between. Here the CDR3 reads CASSEYPPTANYGYTF. CDR3 coding DNA: TGTGCCAGTAGCGAATACCCGCCGACGGCTAACTATGGCTACACCTTC.

This sequence joins TRBV18 and TRBJ1-3; possible D gene TRBD1, 5 bases. The V gene lost 5 bases and the J gene lost 0 bases, with 14 bases spanning the gap. CDR1 KGHSH and CDR2 LQKENI come from the germline V gene. The CDR3 extends over 16 amino acids. The CDR3 DNA is TGTGCCAGCTCAAAGACAGAATTTAGCTCTGGAAACACCATATATTTT. This codes for CASSKTEFSSGNTIYF.

The CDR3 protein is CASSRYTGELFF. Here the CDR3 DNA reads TGTGCCAGCAGCCGCTACACCGGGGAGCTGTTTTTT. The chain has TRBV5-7 and TRBJ2-2; D is unclear. TRBV5-7 is reported as an ORF; its role is uncertain. The CDR3 is 12 residues long. V was shortened by 4 bases and J by 3 bases, with 4 bases between the two germline ends.

The rearrangement joins TRBV3-1 (or the pseudogene TRBV3-2) to TRBJ1-1; D is perhaps TRBD1 (5 bases). Germline V CDR1 and CDR2: LGHDT, YNNKEL (reference sequence). The CDR3 has 16 residues. V gave up 4 bases and J gave up 1 base, with 16 bases separating them. The CDR3 DNA reads as TGTGCCAGCAGCCCCAGCCTGGGGCAGGGGAACACTGAAGCTTTCTTT. It translates to CASSPSLGQGNTEAFF.

This rearrangement joins TRBV19 to TRBJ2-3; D possibly corresponds to TRBD2 (6 bases). This CDR3 comprises 15 residues. From germline, CDR1 is LNHDA and CDR2 SQIVND (reference sequence). V was cut by 3 bases and J by 2 bases, with 12 bases left in between. The CDR3, as DNA: TGTGCCAGTAGTATGTCGGCGGGACCCACAGATACGCAGTATTTT. Encoded protein: CASSMSAGPTDTQYF.

This chain connects TRBV27 to TRBJ1-2, with 9 bases identical to TRBD1. The ends lost 0 bases at V and 6 bases at J; junction bases unmatched: 5. CDR1 and CDR2 (germline): MNHEY, SMNVEV (reference sequence). The CDR3 is 15 residues long. The CDR3 spells CASSLSWRQGDGYTF. DNA for the CDR3: TGTGCCAGCAGTTTATCGTGGAGACAGGGGGATGGCTACACCTTC.

The J gene is TRBJ2-3, the V gene TRBV3-1 (or the pseudogene TRBV3-2); 9 nucleotides agree with TRBD2. The CDR3 spans 16 residues. Germline V lookup: CDR1 LGHDT, CDR2 YNNKEL (reference sequence). V was pared by 4 bases and J by 5 bases, with 10 bases of the junction left unmatched. The CDR3 reads CASSPKAAGGGDTQYF. The CDR3 DNA is TGTGCCAGCAGCCCCAAGGCAGCGGGAGGTGGAGATACGCAGTATTTT.

This chain joins TRBV5-4 and TRBJ2-7; the match to TRBD2 covers 7 bases. Per the germline V gene, CDR1 is SGHNT and CDR2 is YYREEE (reference sequence). The CDR3 sequence is 15 residues long. The J segment lost 0 bases and the V segment lost 4 bases, leaving 7 bases of the junction unmatched. Here the CDR3 DNA reads TGTGCCAGCAGCCCGGGACTACCGAGCTCCTACGAGCAGTACTTC. Amino acids: CASSPGLPSSYEQYF.

The chain links TRBV6-5 to TRBJ2-1, with a tentative D call TRBD2 (5 bases). The CDR3 consists of 15 residues. Germline V gene sequence: CDR1 MNHEY, CDR2 SVGAGI. V was cut by 2 bases and J by 0 bases, with 8 bases left in between. In nucleotides, the CDR3 is TGTGCCAGCAGTTACAGGACTGGCTCCTACAATGAGCAGTTCTTC. Translation gives CASSYRTGSYNEQFF.

The chain links TRBV19 to TRBJ1-1, with D maybe TRBD1 (5 bases). The CDR3 is made up of 15 amino acids. V was trimmed by 1 base and J by 0 bases, leaving 9 bases between them. Germline CDR1 reads LNHDA; CDR2 reads SQIVND (reference sequence). CDR3 bases: TGTGCCAGTAGTATAGGGGGCCTTATGAACACTGAAGCTTTCTTT. It encodes CASSIGGLMNTEAFF.

V gene TRBV25-1 combines with J gene TRBJ1-2, with 8 nucleotides matching TRBD1. From germline, CDR1 is MGHDK and CDR2 SYGVNS. The CDR3 covers 14 residues. CDR3 sequence: CAERGQDSSYGYTF. DNA for the CDR3: TGTGCAGAGAGGGGACAGGACTCTTCCTATGGCTACACCTTC.

This chain joins TRBV4-1 and TRBJ2-7, with 7 positions matching TRBD2. CDR3 size: 18 residues. V was clipped by 0 bases and J by 7 bases; unmatched bases: 18. In germline, CDR1 is MGHRA, CDR2 YSYEKL. CDR3 coding DNA: TGCGCCAGCAGCCAAGATTGGGTCTCCGGGACGGACGGGAGGGAGCAGTACTTC. Amino acid sequence: CASSQDWVSGTDGREQYF.

The chain recombines TRBV28 with TRBJ2-7, with D unclear. CDR1 and CDR2 from the germline V gene are MDHEN and SYDVKM. The CDR3 totals 11 residues. Trimming shortened V by 4 bases and J by 4 bases, and 5 bases separated the two germline ends. CDR3 amino acids: CASSSRYEQYF. As DNA, the CDR3 is TGTGCCAGCAGTTCCCGGTACGAGCAGTACTTC.